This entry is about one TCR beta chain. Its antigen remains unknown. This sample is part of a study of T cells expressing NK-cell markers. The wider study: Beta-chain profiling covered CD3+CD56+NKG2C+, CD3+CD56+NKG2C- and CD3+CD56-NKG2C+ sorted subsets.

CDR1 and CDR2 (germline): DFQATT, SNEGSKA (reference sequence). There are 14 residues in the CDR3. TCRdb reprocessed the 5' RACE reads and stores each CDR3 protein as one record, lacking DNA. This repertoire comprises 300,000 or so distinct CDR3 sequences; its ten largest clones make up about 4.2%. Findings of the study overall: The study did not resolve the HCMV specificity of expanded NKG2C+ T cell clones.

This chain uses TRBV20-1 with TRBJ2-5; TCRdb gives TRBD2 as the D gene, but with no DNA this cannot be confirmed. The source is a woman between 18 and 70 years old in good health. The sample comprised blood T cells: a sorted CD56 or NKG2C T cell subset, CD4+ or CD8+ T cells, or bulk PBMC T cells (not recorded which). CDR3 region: CSAGTRGVVETQYF.